This T cell receptor beta chain is from a study of CD8 T cells in ankylosing spondylitis. Trimming shortened V by 1 base and J by 4 bases, and 14 bases separated the two germline ends. This CDR3 is built from 16 residues. This clonotype was picked up many times. TCRdb independently ran MiXCR on the 5' RACE reads; one entry per CDR3 protein. The table has 150,000 to 200,000 distinct CDR3 sequences, over 10% seen once. This clonotype originated in a female donor with ankylosing spondylitis or in good health (not recorded which). The sample was blood, either unsorted or a sorted T cell fraction (not recorded which). The rearrangement uses TRBV12-3 or TRBV12-4 and TRBJ1-3; D might be TRBD1 (5 bases). Here the CDR3 DNA reads TGTGCCAGCAGTTTAGATGGCGGGGCGGAGGGAAACACCATATATTTT. It codes for CASSLDGGAEGNTIYF.